This record looks at one T cell receptor (beta chain) sequence and its context. Given the absence of the conserved phenylalanine or tryptophan at the CDR3 end, a read error is likely. This record belongs to a study of molecular identifiers for immune sequencing clone quantification. Using its own MiXCR run on the PCR reads, TCRdb lists one record per CDR3 protein. The data show some 590,000 distinct CDR3 sequences, 25% seen once. Germline-derived CDR1 and CDR2 are MNHNY and SVGAGI (reference sequence). Trimming took 4 bases from V and 5 from J; bases not matched to a gene: 16. This CDR3 has 18 amino acids.

This chain uses TRBV6-6 with TRBJ2-5; TRBD2 matches at 10 bases. The sequencing input was naive CD8+ T cells from blood, with Jurkat cell RNA spiked in. Stated subset: FACS-sorted CD8+CD4-CCR7+CD45RA+ naive T cells. The origin of this receptor is a human donor in good health. Some libraries in this study had Jurkat cell RNA spiked in. The CDR3 region is CASSSIVRPSGSWETQYS. Here the CDR3 DNA reads TGTGCCAGCAGTTCAATTGTTCGGCCTAGCGGGAGTTGGGAGACCCAGTACTCC.